Listed below are T cell receptor beta chains from one sample, sequenced in a study of shared clonotypes between healthy human individuals. Assay used: immunoSEQ multiplex PCR; TCRdb lists only in-frame clones, some missing. The profile shows fewer than 1.6 million clones, about 98.5% of them singletons. The sample was naive CD4+ T cells sorted from blood. The receptors stem from a man between 25 and 39 years old in good health. CDR3s include the opening cysteine and the closing phenylalanine or tryptophan. The order of the fields is clone size, J gene, D gene, V gene, CDR3 DNA, CDR3 protein. A D gene is named only where the DNA matches it firmly. Not every row has a clone size; where given, it reads once, few, many or a size class.

abundance: -
j_gene: TRBJ1-1
d_gene: -
v_gene: TRBV29-1
CDR3nt: TGCAGCGCTCACAAAACGAACACTGAAGCTTTCTTT
CDR3aa: CSAHKTNTEAFF

abundance: -
j_gene: TRBJ2-1
d_gene: -
v_gene: TRBV7-8
CDR3nt: TGTGCCAGCAGCTTAGCCCATCCTAGCTATGAGCAGTTCTTC
CDR3aa: CASSLAHPSYEQFF

abundance: -
j_gene: TRBJ2-5
d_gene: -
v_gene: TRBV5-1
CDR3nt: TGCGCCAGCAGCTTGGTTCGTCCAGCCTCGGAGGCCCAGTACTTC
CDR3aa: CASSLVRPASEAQYF

abundance: -
j_gene: TRBJ2-1
d_gene: -
v_gene: TRBV20-1
CDR3nt: TGCAGTGCTCCCCGGGTCAATGAGCAGTTCTTC
CDR3aa: CSAPRVNEQFF

abundance: -
j_gene: TRBJ2-2
d_gene: -
v_gene: TRBV9
CDR3nt: TGTGCCAGCAGCCCCCACGGGCCCCCACGGATCTCCGGGGAGCTGTTTTTT
CDR3aa: CASSPHGPPRISGELFF

abundance: -
j_gene: TRBJ2-7
d_gene: -
v_gene: TRBV7-2
CDR3nt: TGTGCCAGCAGCCCCAGTAGACAGTACGAGCAGTACTTC
CDR3aa: CASSPSRQYEQYF

abundance: -
j_gene: TRBJ2-5
d_gene: TRBD2
v_gene: TRBV10-2
CDR3nt: TGCGCCAGCCTCAGCGGGAGGGACGAGACCCAGTACTTC
CDR3aa: CASLSGRDETQYF

abundance: -
j_gene: TRBJ1-2
d_gene: -
v_gene: TRBV19
CDR3nt: TGTGCCAGTAGTATGACAGGACCCGGTGGCTACACCTTC
CDR3aa: CASSMTGPGGYTF

abundance: -
j_gene: TRBJ2-1
d_gene: TRBD2
v_gene: TRBV30
CDR3nt: TGTGCCTGGAGGGCGGGAGGGCCGTCTCCCCGCAATGAGCAGTTCTTC
CDR3aa: CAWRAGGPSPRNEQFF

abundance: -
j_gene: TRBJ2-7
d_gene: -
v_gene: TRBV4-1
CDR3nt: TGCGCCAGCAGCCAAGTCGGCAGGCCTGACGAGCAGTACTTC
CDR3aa: CASSQVGRPDEQYF

abundance: -
j_gene: TRBJ2-1
d_gene: TRBD2
v_gene: TRBV29-1
CDR3nt: TGCAGCGCCGGGACTAGCGGGAAATTGTTCTTC
CDR3aa: CSAGTSGKLFF

abundance: -
j_gene: TRBJ2-5
d_gene: -
v_gene: TRBV10-3
CDR3nt: TGTGCCATCAGTGAGTTTAGGAAGGAGACCCAGTACTTC
CDR3aa: CAISEFRKETQYF

abundance: -
j_gene: TRBJ2-5
d_gene: TRBD1
v_gene: TRBV5-6
CDR3nt: TGTGCCAGCAGCTTGCCGGGACAGGGTGTGACCCAGTACTTC
CDR3aa: CASSLPGQGVTQYF

abundance: -
j_gene: TRBJ1-5
d_gene: -
v_gene: TRBV10-3
CDR3nt: TGTGCCATCAGTGACGCCGAAACCCATCAGCCCCAGCATTTT
CDR3aa: CAISDAETHQPQHF

abundance: -
j_gene: TRBJ2-5
d_gene: -
v_gene: TRBV5-1
CDR3nt: TGCGCCAGCACATCCCGGGACATCCAAGAGACCCAGTACTTC
CDR3aa: CASTSRDIQETQYF

abundance: -
j_gene: TRBJ1-4
d_gene: -
v_gene: TRBV11-2
CDR3nt: TGTGCCAGCACCCCATCTGGGGGATTTAATGAAAAACTGTTTTTT
CDR3aa: CASTPSGGFNEKLFF

abundance: -
j_gene: TRBJ2-6
d_gene: -
v_gene: TRBV7-3
CDR3nt: TGTGCCAGCAGCTTATCCTCCGGGGCCGGGGCCAACGTCCTGACTTTC
CDR3aa: CASSLSSGAGANVLTF

abundance: once
j_gene: TRBJ2-7
d_gene: TRBD2
v_gene: TRBV28
CDR3nt: TGTGCCAGCAGTACGACTAGCGGGAAGTTCTACGAGCAGTACTTC
CDR3aa: CASSTTSGKFYEQYF

abundance: -
j_gene: TRBJ1-5
d_gene: -
v_gene: TRBV5-1
CDR3nt: TGCGCCAGCAGCTTCGAGCAGGGGAGTCAGCCCCAGCATTTT
CDR3aa: CASSFEQGSQPQHF

abundance: -
j_gene: TRBJ2-3
d_gene: -
v_gene: TRBV7-6
CDR3nt: TGTGCCAGCAGCCCTCTGGTGAAGGGCGGCACAGATACGCAGTATTTT
CDR3aa: CASSPLVKGGTDTQYF

abundance: -
j_gene: TRBJ2-2
d_gene: -
v_gene: TRBV6-5
CDR3nt: TGTGCCAGCAGTTACAACGGGGGTCCGAACACCGGGGAGCTGTTTTTT
CDR3aa: CASSYNGGPNTGELFF

abundance: -
j_gene: TRBJ2-2
d_gene: TRBD2
v_gene: TRBV28
CDR3nt: TGTGCCAGCAGTTTAGTGGGACTAGCGGGAGTAGACACCGGGGAGCTGTTTTTT
CDR3aa: CASSLVGLAGVDTGELFF